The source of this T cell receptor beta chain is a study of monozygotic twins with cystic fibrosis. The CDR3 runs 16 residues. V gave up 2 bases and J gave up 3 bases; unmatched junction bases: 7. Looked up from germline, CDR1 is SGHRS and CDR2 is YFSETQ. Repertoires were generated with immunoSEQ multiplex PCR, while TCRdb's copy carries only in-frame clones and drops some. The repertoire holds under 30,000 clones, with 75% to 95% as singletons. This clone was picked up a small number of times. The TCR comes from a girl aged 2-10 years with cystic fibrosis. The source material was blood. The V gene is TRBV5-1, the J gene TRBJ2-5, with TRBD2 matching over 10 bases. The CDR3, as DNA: TGCGCCAGCAGCTTACAAGCGGGGGGGCGTAAAGAGACCCAGTACTTC. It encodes CASSLQAGGRKETQYF.